These T cell receptor beta chains were read from a single sample in a study of control samples from healthy donors and cancer patients. Sequencing was performed with immunoSEQ multiplex PCR; in TCRdb, only in-frame clones are kept and a portion is missing. This table holds under 70,000 clones, roughly 86% found once. Sequenced: blood. These TCRs come from a man over 45 in good health. CDR3s include the opening cysteine and the closing phenylalanine or tryptophan. D genes are given only for firm matches. Rows give clone size only sometimes, using once, few, many, or a class for an expanded clone.

v_call	clone_size	d_call	j_call	cdr3_nt	cdr3_aa
TRBV6-6	-	-	TRBJ1-4	TGTGCCAGCAGTTACTACCCAGGGGTGGATGAAAAACTGTTTTTT	CASSYYPGVDEKLFF
TRBV11-1	-	-	TRBJ2-3	TGTGCCAGCAGCTCCCGGGACACCGGGCCAGATACGCAGTATTTT	CASSSRDTGPDTQYF
TRBV5-6	-	-	TRBJ2-5	TGTGCCAGCAGCTCGTCGTGGGGGGCTCAAGAGACCCAGTACTTC	CASSSSWGAQETQYF
TRBV4-1	-	-	TRBJ2-5	TGCGCCAGCAGCCTCCACAGGGCCCCTCAAGAGACCCAGTACTTC	CASSLHRAPQETQYF
TRBV5-3	once	TRBD1	TRBJ1-2	TGTGCCAGAAGCTTGGGAGTTCGAGACAGGGCTTATGGCTACACCTTC	CARSLGVRDRAYGYTF
TRBV6-2/TRBV6-3	once	TRBD2	TRBJ2-1	TGTGCCAGCAGTTCGGCCGGACTAGCGGCGAGGGCAGAGGGTTTCGGTGAGCAGTTCTTC	CASSSAGLAARAEGFGEQFF
TRBV7-6	-	-	TRBJ1-1	TGTGCCAGCAGCCTACAGGGTTACACTGAAGCTTTCTTT	CASSLQGYTEAFF
TRBV30	few	-	TRBJ1-2	TGTGCCTGGAGTGTGGGCAGCTTCAACTATGGCTACACCTTC	CAWSVGSFNYGYTF
TRBV27	-	-	TRBJ1-2	TGTGCCAGCAGTTATCACCGGGACTCACCTTATGGCTACACCTTC	CASSYHRDSPYGYTF
TRBV2	-	-	TRBJ2-7	TGTGCCAGCAATCCTTCCGGGACGGGCTCCTACGAGCAGTACTTC	CASNPSGTGSYEQYF
TRBV19	-	TRBD1	TRBJ1-1	TGTGCCAGTAGTATTAGACAGGGGAACACTGAAGCTTTCTTT	CASSIRQGNTEAFF
TRBV7-9	-	-	TRBJ2-1	TGTGCCAGCAGCTTATTGGACCTTTACAATGAGCAGTTCTTC	CASSLLDLYNEQFF
TRBV5-1	-	-	TRBJ2-1	TGCGCCAGCAGCTTGGACTGGGGGACCTACAATGAGCAGTTCTTC	CASSLDWGTYNEQFF
TRBV11-3	-	-	TRBJ1-6	TGTGCCAGCAGCCAACTCTCCTATAATTCACCCCTCCACTTT	CASSQLSYNSPLHF
TRBV24-1	-	-	TRBJ2-2	TGTGCCACCAGTGACGATGGACGTCAATACGGGACCGGGGAGCTGTTTTTT	CATSDDGRQYGTGELFF
TRBV10-2	-	TRBD1	TRBJ2-2	TGCGCCAGCAGTTGGACAGGGAACACCGGGGAGCTGTTTTTT	CASSWTGNTGELFF
TRBV29-1	-	TRBD1	TRBJ1-4	TGCAGCGTCCGGACAGGGGGTGGAGAAAAACTGTTTTTT	CSVRTGGGEKLFF